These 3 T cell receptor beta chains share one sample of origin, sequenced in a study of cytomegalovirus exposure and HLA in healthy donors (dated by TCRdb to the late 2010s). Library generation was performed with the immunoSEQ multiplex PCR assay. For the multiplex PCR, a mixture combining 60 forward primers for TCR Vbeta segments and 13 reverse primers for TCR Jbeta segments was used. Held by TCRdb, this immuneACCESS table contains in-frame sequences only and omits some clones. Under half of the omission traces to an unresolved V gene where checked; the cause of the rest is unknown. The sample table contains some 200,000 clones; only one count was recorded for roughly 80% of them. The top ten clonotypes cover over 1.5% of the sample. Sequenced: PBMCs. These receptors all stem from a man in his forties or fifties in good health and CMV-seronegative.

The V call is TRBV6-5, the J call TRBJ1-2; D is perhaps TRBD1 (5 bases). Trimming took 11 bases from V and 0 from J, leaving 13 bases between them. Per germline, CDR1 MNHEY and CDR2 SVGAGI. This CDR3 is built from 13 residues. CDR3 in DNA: TGTGCCTCCCTGGGGCAGGCTAACTATGGCTACACCTTC. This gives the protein CASLGQANYGYTF.

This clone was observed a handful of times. The CDR3 bases are TGTGCCAGCAGTTTATCGCTAGCGTCGTCCTACGAGCAGTACTTC. Protein: CASSLSLASSYEQYF. The chain couples TRBV28 to TRBJ2-7; possibly TRBD2 for D (6 bases). CDR3 length equals 15 residues. CDR1 and CDR2 (germline): MDHEN, SYDVKM. The V and J ends lost 1 base and 1 base respectively, with 11 bases between them.

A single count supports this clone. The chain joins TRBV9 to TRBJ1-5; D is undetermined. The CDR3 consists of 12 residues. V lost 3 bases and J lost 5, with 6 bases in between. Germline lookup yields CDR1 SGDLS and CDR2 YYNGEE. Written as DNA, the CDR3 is TGTGCCAGCAGCGCAACAGATCAGCCCCAGCATTTT. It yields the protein CASSATDQPQHF. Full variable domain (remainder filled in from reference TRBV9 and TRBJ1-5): DSGVTQTPKHLITATGQRVTLRCSPRSGDLSVYWYQQSLDQGLQFLIQYYNGEERAKGNILERFSAQQFPDLHSELNLSSLELGDSALYFCASSATDQPQHFGDGTRLSIL.